The 4 T cell receptor beta chains reported below all come from one sample, sequenced in a study of blood T cell repertoires in COVID-19. Data came from immunoSEQ multiplex PCR; TCRdb stores just in-frame clones and leaves some out. The sample yields 350,000 to 400,000 clones, roughly 91% seen once. Sequenced: PBMCs or T cells enriched from blood (not recorded which). The source is a young woman who had recovered from COVID-19.

The chain is built from TRBV27 and TRBJ1-5; D gene uncertain. V shed 1 base and J shed 4 bases, with 11 bases lying between them. This CDR3 contains 15 residues. Germline assignment: CDR1 MNHEY and CDR2 SMNVEV (reference sequence). Written as DNA, the CDR3 is TGTGCCAGCAGTTTATTCGAGGGAGGGAATCAGCCCCAGCATTTT. This gives the protein CASSLFEGGNQPQHF.

The V call is TRBV5-4, the J call TRBJ1-2, with 7 bases fitting TRBD1. CDR1 is SGHNT and CDR2 is YYREEE in the germline V gene (reference sequence). V dropped 3 bases and J dropped 4; count of bases not matched to a gene: 12. This CDR3 spans 16 amino acids. The CDR3, as DNA: TGTGCCAGCAGCTCCGGGACAGTACCGCTTCCCTATGGCTACACCTTC. Residues: CASSSGTVPLPYGYTF. Full variable domain (outside the CDR3, taken from reference TRBV5-4 and TRBJ1-2): ETGVTQSPTHLIKTRGQQVTLRCSSQSGHNTVSWYQQALGQGPQFIFQYYREEENGRGNFPPRFSGLQFPNYSSELNVNALELDDSALYLCASSSGTVPLPYGYTFGSGTRLTVV.

As concerns this clone: One end of the junction fails to match germline, which may point to a read error. This chain uses TRBV7-7 with TRBJ2-3, with 7 bases that match TRBD2. From germline, CDR1 is SSHAT and CDR2 FNYEAQ (reference sequence). The length of the CDR3 is 15 residues. CDR3 nucleotides: TGTGCTAGCAGCTTAGGGGCAGCGGGGAGAGATACGCAGTATTTT. Encoded protein: CASSLGAAGRDTQYF. Using reference TRBV7-7 and TRBJ2-3 for the parts outside the CDR3, the full variable domain is GAGVSQSPRYKVTKRGQDVTLRCDPISSHATLYWYQQALGQGPEFLTYFNYEAQPDKSGLPSDRFSAERPEGSISTLTIQRTEQRDSAMYRCASSLGAAGRDTQYFGPGTRLTVL.

The J gene is TRBJ1-2, the V gene TRBV7-6, with a weak D call TRBD1 (5 bases). Between the trimmed V and J ends, which lost 5 bases and 5 bases, there was a span of 21 bases. Germline V gives CDR1 SGHVS, CDR2 FNYEAQ. This CDR3 has 16 residues. The CDR3 DNA sequence: TGTGCCAGCAGCCCGGCCCAGGGAAGGGCTCTATATGGCTACACCTTC. Its translation is CASSPAQGRALYGYTF.